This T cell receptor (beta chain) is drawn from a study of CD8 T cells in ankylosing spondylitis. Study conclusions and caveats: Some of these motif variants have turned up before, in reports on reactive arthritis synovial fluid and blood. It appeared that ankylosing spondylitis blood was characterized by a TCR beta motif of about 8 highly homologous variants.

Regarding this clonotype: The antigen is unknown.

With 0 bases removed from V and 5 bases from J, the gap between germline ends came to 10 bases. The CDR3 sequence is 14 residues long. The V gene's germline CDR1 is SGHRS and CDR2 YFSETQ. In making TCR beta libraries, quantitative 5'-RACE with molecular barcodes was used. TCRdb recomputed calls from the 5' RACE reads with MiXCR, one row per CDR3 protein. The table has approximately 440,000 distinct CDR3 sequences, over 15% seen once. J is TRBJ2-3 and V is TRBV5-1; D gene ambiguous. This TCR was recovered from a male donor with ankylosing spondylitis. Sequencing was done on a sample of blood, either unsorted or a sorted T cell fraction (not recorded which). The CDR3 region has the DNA TGCGCCAGCAGCTTGGGTAGGGAAGGAGATACGCAGTATTTT. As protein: CASSLGREGDTQYF.